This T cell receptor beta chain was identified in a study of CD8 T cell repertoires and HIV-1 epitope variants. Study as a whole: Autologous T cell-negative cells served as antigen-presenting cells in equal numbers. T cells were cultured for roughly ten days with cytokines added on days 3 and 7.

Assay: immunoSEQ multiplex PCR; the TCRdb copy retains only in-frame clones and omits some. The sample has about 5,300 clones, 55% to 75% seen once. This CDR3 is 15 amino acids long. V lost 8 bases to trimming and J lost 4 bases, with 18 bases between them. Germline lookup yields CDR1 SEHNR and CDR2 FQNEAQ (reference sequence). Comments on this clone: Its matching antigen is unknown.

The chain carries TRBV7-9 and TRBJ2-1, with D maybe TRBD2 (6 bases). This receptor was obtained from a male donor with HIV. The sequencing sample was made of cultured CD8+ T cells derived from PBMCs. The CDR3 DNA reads TGTGCCAGCTTGCCAACGGGACTCCAATACAATGAGCAGTTCTTC. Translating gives CASLPTGLQYNEQFF.